This T cell receptor beta chain was identified in a study of T cell responses to AZD1222 COVID-19 vaccine. The study, taken as a whole, reports: Repertoires were sampled only after the peak T cell response.

TCRdb's table, derived via immunoSEQ multiplex PCR, lists solely in-frame clones and lacks some. This table holds 67,000 or so clones, 84% found once. The CDR3 contains 13 residues. Germline V gene lookup returns CDR1 SGHRS and CDR2 YFSETQ. J gave up 6 bases and V 6 bases, and 4 bases lay outside the gene matches. A remark on this clone: Its antigen is unknown.

This TCR derives from an adult in good health. The source material was peripheral blood, sampled on day 0 of AZD1222 vaccination. The chain has TRBV5-1 and TRBJ1-2; 11 bases match TRBD1. CDR3 nucleotides: TGCGCCAGCACAGGACAGGGGGCAAATGGCTACACCTTC. Its protein product is CASTGQGANGYTF.